The rows below give T cell receptor beta chains drawn from one sample of a study of blood T cell repertoires in COVID-19. The assay was immunoSEQ multiplex PCR, and TCRdb's table has in-frame clones only and misses some. Here the sample spans some 180,000 clones, around nine tenths being singletons. Sequenced input: peripheral blood. The receptors were gathered from a man between 50 and 59 years old with COVID-19, enrolled during active disease. CDR3s include the opening cysteine and the closing phenylalanine or tryptophan.

cdr3_aa | j_call | v_call
CASSSGQGSYNEQFF | TRBJ2-1 | TRBV2
CASSRSGASSYNSPLHF | TRBJ1-6 | TRBV11-2
CASSFNRGRYNEQFF | TRBJ2-1 | TRBV7-8
CASSRGPTGELFF | TRBJ2-2 | TRBV18
CASSIQGADTEAFF | TRBJ1-1 | TRBV5-1
CASSLVLGLSNQPQHF | TRBJ1-5 | TRBV7-9
CAWSAGSPGEPQHF | TRBJ1-5 | TRBV30
CASQDRNYGYTF | TRBJ1-2 | TRBV27
CASSIQGSNQPQHF | TRBJ1-5 | TRBV5-4
CASSESFGAAGNTIYF | TRBJ1-3 | TRBV2
CAISEPGGATDTQYF | TRBJ2-3 | TRBV10-3
CASREPGQGASETQYF | TRBJ2-5 | TRBV6-1
CASSQGTGVYEQYF | TRBJ2-7 | TRBV7-2
CASKDRADNSPLHF | TRBJ1-6 | TRBV3-1/TRBV3-2